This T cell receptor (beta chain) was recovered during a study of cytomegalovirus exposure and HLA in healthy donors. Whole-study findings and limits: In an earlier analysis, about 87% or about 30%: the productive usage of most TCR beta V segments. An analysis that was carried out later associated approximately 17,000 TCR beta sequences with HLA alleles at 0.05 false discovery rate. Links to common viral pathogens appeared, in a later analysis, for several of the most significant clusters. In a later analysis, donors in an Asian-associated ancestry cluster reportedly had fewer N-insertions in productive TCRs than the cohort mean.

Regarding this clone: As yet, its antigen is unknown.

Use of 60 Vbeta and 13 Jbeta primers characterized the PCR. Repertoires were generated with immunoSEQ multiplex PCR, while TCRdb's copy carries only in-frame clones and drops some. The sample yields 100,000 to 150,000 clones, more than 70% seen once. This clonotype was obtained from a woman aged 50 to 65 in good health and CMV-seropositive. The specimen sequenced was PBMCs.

CDR3 sequence: CASRTGVPPEDGYTF. CDR3 bases: TGTGCCAGCAGGACTGGCGTGCCGCCAGAGGATGGCTACACCTTC. This chain joins TRBV2 and TRBJ1-2; D unresolved. The CDR3 loop spans 15 amino acids. Trimming shortened V by 6 bases and J by 6 bases, and 20 bases separated the two germline ends. Germline CDR1 is SNHLY and CDR2 is FYNNEI.